A selection of T cell receptor beta chains follows, all from one sample in a study of lung T cells in sarcoidosis with Löfgren's syndrome. TCRdb recomputed calls from the reads with MiXCR, one row per CDR3 protein. The sample lists fewer than 80,000 distinct CDR3 sequences, 21% occurring once. The sequenced sample was CD4+ T cells from PBMCs. The receptors derive from a human donor with sarcoidosis (Löfgren's syndrome or another form), or a control subject (not recorded which). Each CDR3 is given with its conserved first and last residue. D genes are given only for firm matches. Expanded clones are given a class, and other clones once, few, many or no size at all.

j_gene | v_gene | abundance | len | d_gene | CDR3nt | CDR3aa
TRBJ2-1 | TRBV7-9 | many | 12 | TRBD2 | TGTGCCAGCAGCTCTCAGCGGGGTGAGCAGTTCTTC | CASSSQRGEQFF
TRBJ1-4 | TRBV4-3 | . | 14 | . | TGCGCCAGCAGCCGGACACCTCTTAATGAAAAACTGTTTTTT | CASSRTPLNEKLFF
TRBJ1-5 | TRBV3-1 | few | 15 | . | TGTGCCAGCAGCCAAATGGGGGGGAGCAATCAGCCCCAGCATTTT | CASSQMGGSNQPQHF
TRBJ2-3 | TRBV28 | many | 16 | . | TGTGCCAGCAGTTCCACCGGGCGGGTGAGCACAGATACGCAGTATTTT | CASSSTGRVSTDTQYF
TRBJ1-2 | TRBV6-1 | many | 12 | . | TGTGCCAGCAGTTTAGGGGGGGGAGGCTACACCTTC | CASSLGGGGYTF
TRBJ1-1 | TRBV4-2 | many | 17 | . | TGTGCCAGCAGCCAGGACGACGGACGGGGGGGCGGAACTGAAGCTTTCTTT | CASSQDDGRGGGTEAFF
TRBJ2-3 | TRBV20-1 | many | 15 | . | TGCAGTGCTAGAGTCGTCTCACCCGGCCCAGATACGCAGTATTTT | CSARVVSPGPDTQYF
TRBJ2-1 | TRBV27 | few | 14 | . | TGTGCCAGCAGTTTAACCCGGGATTTGGGAGAGCAGTTCTTC | CASSLTRDLGEQFF
TRBJ2-1 | TRBV7-2 | many | 15 | . | TGTGCCAGCAGCTTAGGGCCATCCTCCTACAATGAGCAGTTCTTC | CASSLGPSSYNEQFF
TRBJ1-2 | TRBV10-3 | . | 13 | . | TGTGCCATCAGAGACCCTAACGCGGATGGCTACACCTTC | CAIRDPNADGYTF
TRBJ1-1 | TRBV11-2 | . | 13 | . | TGTGCCGGCAGCTTATCCTTGAACACTGAAGCTTTCTTT | CAGSLSLNTEAFF
TRBJ2-3 | TRBV7-9 | many | 13 | . | TGTGCCAGCAGCCGGGACAACACAGATACGCAGTATTTT | CASSRDNTDTQYF
TRBJ1-1 | TRBV28 | many | 15 | . | TGTGCCAGCAGCGCGCTTGGCGTGGGGGACACTGAAGCTTTCTTT | CASSALGVGDTEAFF
TRBJ1-1 | TRBV20-1 | many | 13 | . | TGCAGTGCTAGCGTAGGGGGTTATCAGTCAGCTTTCTTT | CSASVGGYQSAFF
TRBJ2-3 | TRBV28 | once | 15 | . | TGTGCCGGCAGTTTAAGGCGGGGAAACACAGGTACGCAGTATTTT | CAGSLRRGNTGTQYF
TRBJ2-3 | TRBV12-5 | . | 16 | TRBD2 | TGTGCTAGTGGACCCGGGACTAGCGGGAGATCAGATACGCAGTATTTT | CASGPGTSGRSDTQYF
TRBJ1-2 | TRBV11-2 | . | 13 | . | TGTGCCAGCAGCCGGGACGGGGGCCGTGGCTACACCTTC | CASSRDGGRGYTF
TRBJ2-7 | TRBV29-1 | . | 14 | TRBD1 | TGCAGCGCCCGACGACAGGGGAGCTCCTACGAGCAGTACTTC | CSARRQGSSYEQYF
TRBJ2-5 | TRBV2 | few | 15 | TRBD1 | TGTGCCAGCAGGAGGGACAGGGTGGCCCAAGAGACCCAGTACTTC | CASRRDRVAQETQYF
TRBJ2-3 | TRBV27 | many | 16 | . | TGTGCCAGCAGTATCTTTGGACAGAAGAGCACAGATACGCAGTATTTT | CASSIFGQKSTDTQYF